The 4 T cell receptor beta chains below all came from one sample that was sequenced in a study of shared clonotypes between healthy human individuals (TCRdb year 2020). Libraries were made using the immunoSEQ multiplex PCR assay. Sourced from immuneACCESS, this table was stored by TCRdb with only in-frame sequences that have V and J called. A share of the clones is absent; for the studies checked, an unresolved V gene accounts for under half, and the remainder has no known explanation. The sample table contains about 520,000 clones; only one count was recorded for approximately 84% of them. The ten largest clones capture approximately 11% of the sample. The sample taken for sequencing was PBMCs. These receptors all come from a middle-aged woman in good health. Some clones in this sample may be carry-over from other donors' samples.

Concerning this clone itself: Since a far larger clone is one base different, this is likely a read error. The chain employs TRBV6-1 and TRBJ2-2; 9 bases are shared with TRBD2. The V and J ends lost 10 bases and 3 bases, in that order; junction bases with no gene match: 6. The CDR3 totals 14 residues. The germline CDR1 and CDR2 sequences are MNHNS and SASEGT. CDR3 coding DNA: TGTGCCACCAGACTAGCGGTAGACACCGGGGAGCTGTTTTTT. This codes for CATRLAVDTGELFF.

For the CDR3, the DNA is TGTGCCAGCAGTTTGGGACTAGCGGGAGCTCGGAAAACCGGGGAGCTGTTTTTT. It yields the protein CASSLGLAGARKTGELFF. The chain recombines TRBV28 with TRBJ2-2; 14 nucleotides align to TRBD2. The CDR3 runs 18 residues. Germline CDR1 is MDHEN and CDR2 is SYDVKM. Unmatched junction bases numbered 8, after V lost 3 bases and J lost 5 bases.

Concerning this clone: A far larger clone lies a single base away; this is likely a read error. Different DNA sequences within this sample yield the same CDR3. The chain uses TRBV28 and TRBJ1-5; D unclear. The CDR3 has 15 amino acids. Germline values: CDR1 MDHEN, CDR2 SYDVKM. The CDR3 DNA reads as TGTGCCAGCAGTTTAATCCGGGGAAGGCATCAGCCCCAGCACTTT. Protein sequence: CASSLIRGRHQPQHF.

The chain employs TRBV6-5 and TRBJ2-5, with 10 bases lining up with TRBD2. The CDR3 contains 16 residues. Losses at the gene ends were 0 bases for V and 5 bases for J; bases not matched to a gene: 6. The V gene's germline CDR1 is MNHEY and CDR2 SVGAGI. CDR3 DNA: TGTGCCAGCAGTTACTCGCTAGCGGGAGCGAGGGAGACCCAGTACTTC. The encoded protein is CASSYSLAGARETQYF.